Shown below are 12 T cell receptor beta chains from a single sample sequenced in a study of blood T cell repertoires in COVID-19 (dated by TCRdb to about 2020). The library was prepared using the immunoSEQ multiplex PCR assay. Held by TCRdb, this immuneACCESS table contains in-frame sequences only and omits some clones. Under half of the omission traces to an unresolved V gene where checked; the cause of the rest is unknown. The sample includes roughly 230,000 clones, with about 80% observed a single time. The leading ten clones occupy roughly 3.2% of the sample. Sequences were obtained from PBMCs or T cells enriched from blood (not recorded which). The receptors were sampled from a man aged 50-60 years who had recovered from COVID-19.

This clone showed up many times. The chain recombines TRBV9 with TRBJ2-1, with TRBD2 identical over 12 bases. This CDR3 spans 16 amino acids. CDR1 is SGDLS, CDR2 YYNGEE, per germline. V lost 3 bases to trimming and J lost 6 bases; unmatched junction nucleotides: 7. CDR3 sequence: CASSARTSGVANEQFF. The CDR3 DNA reads TGTGCCAGCAGCGCCCGGACTAGCGGGGTGGCCAATGAGCAGTTCTTC.

This clone appeared a single time. The V and J genes are TRBV28 and TRBJ2-3; 11 nucleotides align to TRBD2. In germline, CDR1 is MDHEN, CDR2 SYDVKM. The CDR3 has 17 amino acids. Trimming at V came to 4 bases and at J to 3 bases, leaving 9 bases not matched to a gene. CDR3 protein: CASSSPLAGATTDTQYF. Here the CDR3 DNA reads TGTGCCAGCAGTTCCCCACTAGCGGGAGCCACTACAGATACGCAGTATTTT.

The chain is built from TRBV2 and TRBJ1-2; TRBD1 aligns across 7 bases. The CDR3 is made up of 13 amino acids. From germline, CDR1 is SNHLY and CDR2 FYNNEI. The junction had 9 bases not matched to a gene; V was cut back by 6 bases and J by 8 bases. CDR3 sequence: CASRWDRVKGYTF. The CDR3 DNA reads as TGTGCCAGCAGATGGGACAGAGTAAAGGGCTACACCTTC.

The chain couples TRBV28 to TRBJ2-7; D is undetermined. CDR3 length: 14 residues. With 2 bases removed from V and 4 bases from J, the gap between germline ends came to 12 bases. CDR1 is MDHEN and CDR2 is SYDVKM in the germline V gene. The CDR3 coding sequence is TGTGCCAGCAGTTTAACACAGACAACGTACGAGCAGTACTTC. This codes for CASSLTQTTYEQYF.

This rearrangement joins TRBV27 to TRBJ2-1; 8 bases map to TRBD2. Germline trimming cut 3 bases from V and 8 bases from J; bases unmatched to any gene: 15. From germline, CDR1 is MNHEY and CDR2 SMNVEV (reference sequence). The CDR3 contains 17 residues. In nucleotides, the CDR3 is TGTGCCAGCAGTTTGAAGAGCGGGGGCATGTTTAGGGATGAGCAGTTCTTC. Translated: CASSLKSGGMFRDEQFF.

The gene calls are TRBV5-1 and TRBJ1-1; tentative D call: TRBD1 (6 bases). Trimming removed 2 bases from V and 4 bases from J, with 12 bases in between. This CDR3 spans 14 amino acids. Germline V gene data show CDR1 as SGHRS and CDR2 as YFSETQ. This CDR3 reads CASSFDRQTTEAFF. The CDR3 DNA follows: TGCGCCAGCAGCTTTGACAGGCAGACCACTGAAGCTTTCTTT. The complete variable domain, with remaining parts taken from reference TRBV5-1 and TRBJ1-1, reads KAGVTQTPRYLIKTRGQQVTLSCSPISGHRSVSWYQQTPGQGLQFLFEYFSETQRNKGNFPGRFSGRQFSNSRSEMNVSTLELGDSALYLCASSFDRQTTEAFFGQGTRLTVV.

CDR3 bases: TGTGCCAGCAGCCACCAGGGGCCAACTAATGAAAAACTGTTTTTT. Translation gives CASSHQGPTNEKLFF. The genes are TRBV11-3 and TRBJ1-4; maybe TRBD1 (6 bases). From germline, CDR1 is SGHNT and CDR2 YENEEA. V lost 5 bases, J lost 0 bases, and 10 bases lay in between. The CDR3 contains 15 residues.

The J gene is TRBJ1-2, the V gene TRBV14; 7 bases map to TRBD1. The germline gives CDR1 SGHDN, CDR2 FVKESK. Trimming took 3 bases from V and 3 from J; bases not matched to a gene: 7. The CDR3 totals 15 residues. CDR3 DNA: TGTGCCAGCAGCCAGGCTTCGGGACAGTACTATGGCTACACCTTC. Protein: CASSQASGQYYGYTF.

J is TRBJ1-4 and V is TRBV30; 8 bases align to TRBD1. This CDR3 spans 17 amino acids. The ends lost 0 bases at V and 7 bases at J; junction bases unmatched: 13. Germline V gene sequence: CDR1 GTSNPN, CDR2 SVGIG (reference sequence). CDR3 residues: CAWSVGSPGGIVEKLFF. The CDR3 region has the DNA TGTGCCTGGAGTGTAGGGAGTCCAGGGGGCATAGTTGAAAAACTGTTTTTT.

V and J are TRBV7-8 and TRBJ2-3; no definite D call. The CDR3 totals 15 residues. The germline V gene has CDR1 SGHVS and CDR2 FQNEAQ. V was cut by 5 bases and J by 1 base, with 13 bases left in between. The CDR3 loop reads CASSPDFVGTDTQYF. The CDR3 DNA is TGTGCCAGCAGCCCCGACTTCGTGGGCACAGATACGCAGTATTTT.

The rearrangement joins TRBV6-1 to TRBJ1-2; D remains unclear. The V gene lost 2 bases and the J gene lost 3 bases, with 4 bases spanning the gap. CDR3 size: 12 residues. The germline gives CDR1 MNHNS, CDR2 SASEGT. CDR3 sequence (DNA): TGTGCCAGCAGTGAATCGGACTATGGCTACACCTTC. Translated: CASSESDYGYTF.

This chain links TRBV7-2 with TRBJ1-2, with TRBD1 identical over 10 bases. Germline-derived CDR1 and CDR2 are SGHTA and FQGNSA. CDR3 length: 19 residues. Trimming at V came to 1 base and at J to 7 bases, leaving 18 bases not matched to a gene. The CDR3 here is CASSLVRGGTGVHPLGYTF. CDR3 bases: TGTGCCAGCAGCTTAGTCCGGGGTGGGACAGGGGTTCACCCTCTTGGCTACACCTTC.